The rows below give T cell receptor beta chains drawn from one sample of a study of cytomegalovirus exposure and HLA in healthy donors. Measured with immunoSEQ multiplex PCR; TCRdb has only the in-frame clones, and not every one. This sample has about 180,000 clones; roughly 82% occur once, and the top ten carry about 1.6%. Source material: PBMCs. Receptors were obtained from a man aged 40-49 years in good health and CMV-seronegative. CDR3s include the opening cysteine and the closing phenylalanine or tryptophan. Each record gives: J gene, D gene, clone size, V gene, CDR3 protein, CDR3 DNA. The D gene is left open where the match is weak. Size is omitted from some rows. Given values are once, few, many or a class for expanded clones.

j_call: TRBJ2-7; d_call: TRBD2; clone_size: .; v_call: TRBV29-1; cdr3_aa: CSVELLAGRYEQYF; cdr3_nt: TGCAGCGTTGAATTGTTAGCGGGGCGGTACGAGCAGTACTTC
j_call: TRBJ2-7; d_call: .; clone_size: once; v_call: TRBV28; cdr3_aa: CASSRDWEQYF; cdr3_nt: TGTGCCAGCAGCAGGGATTGGGAGCAGTACTTC
j_call: TRBJ2-5; d_call: TRBD1; clone_size: .; v_call: TRBV19; cdr3_aa: CASSQGQGMETQYF; cdr3_nt: TGTGCCAGTAGCCAGGGACAGGGGATGGAGACCCAGTACTTC
j_call: TRBJ1-1; d_call: TRBD1; clone_size: .; v_call: TRBV18; cdr3_aa: CASSGDSNTEAFF; cdr3_nt: TGTGCCAGCTCAGGGGACAGCAACACTGAAGCTTTCTTT
j_call: TRBJ2-2; d_call: .; clone_size: few; v_call: TRBV18; cdr3_aa: CASSPLVGGDTGELFF; cdr3_nt: TGTGCCAGCTCACCATTGGTGGGAGGAGACACCGGGGAGCTGTTTTTT
j_call: TRBJ2-1; d_call: .; clone_size: .; v_call: TRBV6-5; cdr3_aa: CASAQPPLVANEQFF; cdr3_nt: TGTGCCAGCGCTCAACCCCCTCTAGTTGCCAATGAGCAGTTCTTC
j_call: TRBJ2-7; d_call: .; clone_size: .; v_call: TRBV7-8; cdr3_aa: CASSLFPPRQAGYEQYF; cdr3_nt: TGTGCCAGCAGCTTATTCCCCCCTCGCCAGGCGGGCTACGAGCAGTACTTC
j_call: TRBJ2-1; d_call: .; clone_size: .; v_call: TRBV6-5; cdr3_aa: CASSSTGQPYNEQFF; cdr3_nt: TGTGCCAGCAGTTCGACTGGACAGCCTTACAATGAGCAGTTCTTC
j_call: TRBJ2-7; d_call: TRBD1; clone_size: .; v_call: TRBV6-1; cdr3_aa: CASSANVGQGGIYEQYF; cdr3_nt: TGTGCCAGCAGTGCTAACGTAGGACAGGGAGGTATCTACGAGCAGTACTTC
j_call: TRBJ2-7; d_call: .; clone_size: .; v_call: TRBV28; cdr3_aa: CASSGPGSISYEQYF; cdr3_nt: TGTGCCAGCAGTGGACCCGGGAGCATCTCCTACGAGCAGTACTTC
j_call: TRBJ1-6; d_call: .; clone_size: .; v_call: TRBV7-2; cdr3_aa: CASSLGQWPSPLHF; cdr3_nt: TGTGCCAGCAGCTTAGGGCAGTGGCCTTCACCCCTCCACTTT
j_call: TRBJ2-1; d_call: TRBD2; clone_size: few; v_call: TRBV9; cdr3_aa: CASSVEGTSGLIEQFF; cdr3_nt: TGTGCCAGCAGCGTAGAGGGGACTAGCGGGCTTATTGAGCAGTTCTTC
j_call: TRBJ2-3; d_call: TRBD1; clone_size: .; v_call: TRBV2; cdr3_aa: CASSGTGQGSTDTQYF; cdr3_nt: TGTGCCAGCAGTGGGACGGGACAGGGTAGCACAGATACGCAGTATTTT